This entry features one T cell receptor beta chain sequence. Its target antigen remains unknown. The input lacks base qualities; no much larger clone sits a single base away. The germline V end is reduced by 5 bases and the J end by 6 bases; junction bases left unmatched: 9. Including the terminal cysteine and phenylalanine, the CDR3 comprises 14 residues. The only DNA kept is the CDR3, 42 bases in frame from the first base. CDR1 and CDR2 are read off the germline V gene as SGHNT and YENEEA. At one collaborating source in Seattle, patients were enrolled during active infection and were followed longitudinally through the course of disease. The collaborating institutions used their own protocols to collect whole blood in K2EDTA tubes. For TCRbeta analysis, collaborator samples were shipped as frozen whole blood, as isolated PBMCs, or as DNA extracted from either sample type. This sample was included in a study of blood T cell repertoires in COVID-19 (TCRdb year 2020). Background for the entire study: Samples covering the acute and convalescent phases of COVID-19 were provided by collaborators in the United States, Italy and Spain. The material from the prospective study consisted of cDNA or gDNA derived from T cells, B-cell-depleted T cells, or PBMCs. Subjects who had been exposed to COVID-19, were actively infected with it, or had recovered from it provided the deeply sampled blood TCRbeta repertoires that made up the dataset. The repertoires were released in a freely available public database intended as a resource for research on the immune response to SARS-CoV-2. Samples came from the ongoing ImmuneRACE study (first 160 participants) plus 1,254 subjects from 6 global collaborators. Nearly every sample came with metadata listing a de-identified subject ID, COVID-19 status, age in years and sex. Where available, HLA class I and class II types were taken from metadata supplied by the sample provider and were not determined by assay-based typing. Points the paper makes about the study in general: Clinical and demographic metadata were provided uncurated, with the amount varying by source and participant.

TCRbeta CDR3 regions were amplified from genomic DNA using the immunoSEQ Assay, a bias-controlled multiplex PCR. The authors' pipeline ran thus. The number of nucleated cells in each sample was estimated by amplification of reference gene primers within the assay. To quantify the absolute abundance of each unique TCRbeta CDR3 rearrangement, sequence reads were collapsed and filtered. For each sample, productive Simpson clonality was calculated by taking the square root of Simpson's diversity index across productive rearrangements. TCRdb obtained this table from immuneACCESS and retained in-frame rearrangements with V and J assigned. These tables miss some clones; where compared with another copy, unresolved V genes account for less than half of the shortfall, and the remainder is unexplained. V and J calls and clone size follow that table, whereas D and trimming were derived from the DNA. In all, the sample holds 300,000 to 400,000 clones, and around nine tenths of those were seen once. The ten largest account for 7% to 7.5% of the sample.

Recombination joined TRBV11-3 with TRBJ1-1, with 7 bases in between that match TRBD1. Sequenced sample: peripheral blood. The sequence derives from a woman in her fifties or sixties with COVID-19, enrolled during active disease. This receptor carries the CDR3 CASSVIGTGAEAFF. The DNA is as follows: TGTGCCAGCAGCGTGATTGGAACAGGGGCTGAAGCTTTCTTT.